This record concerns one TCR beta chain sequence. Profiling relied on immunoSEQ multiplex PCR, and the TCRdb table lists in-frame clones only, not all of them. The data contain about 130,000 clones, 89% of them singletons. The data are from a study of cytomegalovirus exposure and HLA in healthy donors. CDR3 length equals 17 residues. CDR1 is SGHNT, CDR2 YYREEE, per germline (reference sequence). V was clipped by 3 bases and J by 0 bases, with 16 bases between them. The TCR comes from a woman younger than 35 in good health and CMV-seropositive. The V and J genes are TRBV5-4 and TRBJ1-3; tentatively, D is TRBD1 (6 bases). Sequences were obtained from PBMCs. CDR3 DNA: TGTGCCAGCAGCTCCGGAGGGGGGGGACTCTCTGGAAACACCATATATTTT. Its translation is CASSSGGGGLSGNTIYF.